This T cell receptor (beta chain) was obtained from a study of CD4 T cells in relation to SARS-CoV-2 and coronaviruses. In regard to this clone: Its antigen is unknown.

V gave up 5 bases and J gave up 2 bases, with 13 bases separating them. This CDR3 comprises 14 residues. Germline-derived CDR1 and CDR2 are PRHDT and FYEKMQ (reference sequence). Data came from immunoSEQ multiplex PCR; TCRdb stores just in-frame clones and leaves some out. The sample contains approximately 39,000 clones, under 85% of which appear only once. The sample taken for sequencing was memory CD4+ T cells from PBMCs, cultured in vitro. The chain recombines TRBV13 with TRBJ2-7; no clear D. The receptor was isolated from an adult with COVID-19. In DNA form, the CDR3 reads TGTGCCAGCAGCCAAAAGACAACGACCTACGAGCAGTACTTC. Its protein product is CASSQKTTTYEQYF.